The rows below give T cell receptor beta chains drawn from one sample of a study of shared clonotypes between healthy human individuals. The method was immunoSEQ multiplex PCR; TCRdb's version includes in-frame clones alone and lacks a portion of them. Of around 530,000 clones listed, roughly four fifths are singletons. Material: PBMCs. These receptors were taken from a woman in her thirties or forties in good health. Some clones in this sample may be carry-over from other donors' samples. Both conserved end residues are part of each CDR3. The order of the fields is J gene, V gene, D gene, clone size, CDR3 protein, CDR3 DNA. The D gene is left open where the match is weak. Size is stated for part of the rows, as once, few or many counts, or as a class when the clone is expanded.

TRBJ2-1	TRBV30	TRBD2	NA	CAWQKRELLNEQFF	TGTGCCTGGCAGAAGCGGGAGCTTCTGAATGAGCAGTTCTTC
TRBJ2-1	TRBV27	NA	NA	CASSLGDQYNEQFF	TGTGCCAGCAGTTTAGGGGACCAATACAATGAGCAGTTCTTC
TRBJ2-7	TRBV23-1	NA	NA	CASYPDEQYF	TGCGCCAGCTATCCGGACGAGCAGTACTTC
TRBJ2-2	TRBV14	NA	NA	CASSLRTGELFF	TGTGCCAGCAGCCTTCGCACCGGGGAGCTGTTTTTT
TRBJ1-3	TRBV2	TRBD1	NA	CASSPLRGTGPAFGNTIYF	TGTGCCAGCAGTCCTCTTAGGGGGACAGGGCCCGCCTTTGGAAACACCATATATTTT
TRBJ2-1	TRBV11-2	NA	NA	CASSSSPVINNEQFF	TGTGCCAGCAGCTCAAGCCCGGTCATAAACAATGAGCAGTTCTTC
TRBJ1-2	TRBV30	NA	few	CAWRSLGYGYTF	TGTGCCTGGAGATCGCTTGGATATGGCTACACCTTC
TRBJ2-2	TRBV27	TRBD1	once	CASGTRDRGTGELFF	TGTGCCAGCGGCACCCGGGACAGGGGGACCGGGGAGCTGTTTTTT
TRBJ2-1	TRBV4-2	TRBD2	NA	CASRREGNGEQFF	TGTGCCAGCAGGCGGGAGGGCAATGGTGAGCAGTTCTTC
TRBJ2-7	TRBV7-9	NA	NA	CASSLALDEQYF	TGTGCCAGCAGCTTAGCCCTGGACGAGCAGTACTTC
TRBJ2-7	TRBV4-3	NA	NA	CASSPRHPDSSYEQYF	TGCGCCAGCAGCCCCCGGCACCCAGACAGTTCCTACGAGCAGTACTTC
TRBJ2-2	TRBV4-2	NA	medium-sized	CASSQDHGSTGELFF	TGTGCCAGCAGCCAAGATCACGGGAGTACCGGGGAGCTGTTTTTT
TRBJ2-7	TRBV28	NA	NA	CASSPRSNEQYF	TGTGCCAGCAGTCCCAGAAGCAACGAGCAGTACTTC
TRBJ1-1	TRBV19	NA	NA	CASSFRASAEAFF	TGTGCCAGTAGTTTCCGGGCGTCGGCTGAAGCTTTCTTT
TRBJ2-2	TRBV7-2	NA	NA	CASSSSRRGTGELFF	TGTGCCAGCAGTTCCTCAAGACGCGGGACCGGGGAGCTGTTTTTT
TRBJ2-7	TRBV5-4	TRBD2	NA	CASRPGLAGMNEQYF	TGTGCCAGCAGACCCGGACTAGCGGGAATGAACGAGCAGTACTTC
TRBJ2-1	TRBV5-1	TRBD2	NA	CASRTSGGPNNEQFF	TGCGCCAGCAGGACTAGCGGTGGGCCAAACAATGAGCAGTTCTTC
TRBJ2-3	TRBV18	TRBD2	NA	CASSPPGTSGANTQYF	TGTGCCAGCTCACCACCGGGGACTAGCGGGGCAAATACGCAGTATTTT
TRBJ2-5	TRBV11-3	TRBD1	NA	CASSLGTGYDQETQYF	TGTGCCAGCAGCTTGGGGACAGGGTACGACCAAGAGACCCAGTACTTC
TRBJ2-1	TRBV30	NA	NA	CAWSPLRGAGAPRGNEQFF	TGTGCCTGGAGTCCCCTTAGGGGGGCGGGAGCTCCAAGGGGTAATGAGCAGTTCTTC
TRBJ2-7	TRBV7-9	TRBD2	many	CASGPGLAEYEQYF	TGTGCCAGCGGCCCGGGACTAGCGGAATACGAGCAGTACTTC
TRBJ2-3	TRBV11-2	TRBD1	many	CASSLDRDRVQYF	TGTGCCAGCAGCTTAGATCGGGACAGGGTGCAGTATTTT
TRBJ2-7	TRBV15	NA	once	CATSRDRGPYEQYF	TGTGCCACCAGCAGAGATCGGGGACCCTACGAGCAGTACTTC
TRBJ2-7	TRBV7-9	TRBD1	many	CASSADRGRGDYHPYEQYF	TGTGCCAGCAGCGCGGACAGGGGGCGCGGGGACTATCACCCCTACGAGCAGTACTTC
TRBJ2-1	TRBV6-5	NA	NA	CASSPRGAYNEQFF	TGTGCCAGCAGCCCTCGCGGGGCCTACAATGAGCAGTTCTTC
TRBJ1-2	TRBV28	NA	NA	CASRGGANYGYTF	TGTGCCAGCAGGGGTGGCGCAAACTATGGCTACACCTTC
TRBJ1-3	TRBV9	NA	NA	CASSGGTNTIYF	TGTGCCAGCAGCGGGGGGACAAACACCATATATTTT
TRBJ1-5	TRBV4-1	NA	NA	CASSQPGLNQPQHF	TGCGCCAGCAGCCAACCGGGCCTTAATCAGCCCCAGCATTTT